Listed here are 14 T cell receptor beta chains from one sample, sequenced in a study of beta chain features in type 1 diabetes (dated by TCRdb to the late 2010s). Broad study findings and their caveats: In all four CD4+ subsets, TCRB CDR3 length was moderately but significantly shorter in type 1 diabetes patients.

Antigens of these TCRs are unknown. Receptor libraries were prepared by the immunoSEQ multiplex PCR assay. The entire amount of isolated RNA was reverse transcribed using the High Capacity cDNA Reverse Transcription Kit, so the sequenced TCRB transcripts were expressed ones. In its TCRdb copy, this immuneACCESS table keeps in-frame sequences only and misses some clones. Where compared with another copy, unresolved V genes explain less than half of these, and the others have no known cause. This sample is represented by 600,000 to 700,000 clones; 12% of them were singletons. Of the sample, around 0.12% is held by the ten largest clones. Source material: naive CD4+ T cells from blood. According to the study, the label for this sample's cell subset or site signals: true naive CD4+ T cells. These receptors were taken from a man aged 25 to 40 with type 1 diabetes.

J is TRBJ2-1 and V is TRBV6-1; D is uncertain. There are 15 residues in the CDR3. The germline CDR1 and CDR2 sequences are MNHNS and SASEGT. The V gene lost 6 bases and the J gene lost 10 bases, with 22 bases spanning the gap. As DNA, the CDR3 is TGTGCCAGCAGGAAGTTGAGGTCAACCGTAGGGGAGCAGTTCTTC. Translated, it gives CASRKLRSTVGEQFF.

CDR3 amino acids: CASSLRRGGVGEQYF. The CDR3 nucleotides read TGTGCCAGCAGCTTACGGCGCGGGGGAGTGGGCGAGCAGTACTTC. V usage is TRBV7-2 and J usage is TRBJ2-7; 7 bases map to TRBD2. In germline, CDR1 is SGHTA, CDR2 FQGNSA. The CDR3 spans 15 residues. Trimming took 2 bases from V and 6 from J; bases not matched to a gene: 10.

The chain uses TRBV7-2 and TRBJ2-3; a possible D gene is TRBD2 (6 bases). The V and J ends lost 3 bases and 6 bases respectively, with 16 bases between them. Germline V lookup: CDR1 SGHTA, CDR2 FQGNSA. The CDR3 runs to 15 residues. The CDR3 DNA reads as TGTGCCAGCAGCTTGGGAGCCGGGGGAGCGGATACGCAGTATTTT. Translated, it gives CASSLGAGGADTQYF.

This clone was observed a few times. This chain uses TRBV7-2 with TRBJ2-3; TRBD1 matches at 8 bases. The CDR3 sequence is 16 residues long. V was pared by 4 bases and J by 1 base, with 7 bases of the junction left unmatched. Germline assignment: CDR1 SGHTA and CDR2 FQGNSA. In DNA form, the CDR3 reads TGTGCCAGCAGCTCCTATGGGGGACAGGGCACAGATACGCAGTATTTT. Protein sequence: CASSSYGGQGTDTQYF.

The chain recombines TRBV5-1 with TRBJ1-5; 7 positions match TRBD1. Germline-derived CDR1 and CDR2 are SGHRS and YFSETQ. Unmatched junction bases numbered 4, after V lost 0 bases and J lost 7 bases. The CDR3 is 14 amino acids. Here the CDR3 reads CASSLGQGLQPQHF. DNA of the CDR3: TGCGCCAGCAGCTTGGGACAGGGCTTGCAGCCCCAGCATTTT.

This clone was seen a single time. Here the CDR3 reads CASSSQGSGTDTQYF. Written as DNA, the CDR3 is TGTGCCAGCAGTTCACAGGGGTCTGGCACAGATACGCAGTATTTT. V is TRBV28 and J is TRBJ2-3; 7 bases map to TRBD1. The CDR3 has 15 amino acids. Germline CDR1 is MDHEN and CDR2 is SYDVKM. V dropped 4 bases and J dropped 1; count of bases not matched to a gene: 5.

This clone was detected only a few times. V gene TRBV9 combines with J gene TRBJ2-1; no reliable D call. CDR1 and CDR2 (germline): SGDLS, YYNGEE. Deletions cut 4 bases from V and 0 bases from J, with 11 bases between. The CDR3 is made up of 15 amino acids. This CDR3 is CASSPRMSSYNEQFF. CDR3 in DNA: TGTGCCAGCAGCCCCCGAATGAGCTCCTACAATGAGCAGTTCTTC.

The chain carries TRBV4-2 and TRBJ2-1; weak D call: TRBD2 (5 bases). The CDR3 has 12 residues. Germline loops: CDR1 LGHNA, CDR2 YNFKEQ. Trimming cost V 5 bases and J 8 bases, with 10 bases left between them. CDR3 sequence reads: CASSYSADEQFF. The CDR3 bases are TGTGCCAGCAGCTATAGCGCAGATGAGCAGTTCTTC.

This clone has only a few counts. The rearrangement links TRBV13 to TRBJ2-3, with D maybe TRBD1 (7 bases). The CDR3 is made up of 16 amino acids. The germline V and J ends were trimmed by 5 bases and 1 base, with 16 bases remaining between them. Germline loops: CDR1 PRHDT, CDR2 FYEKMQ (reference sequence). CDR3 bases: TGTGCCAGCAGCCGTCCCCAGGGGGGAGGCACAGATACGCAGTATTTT. Protein: CASSRPQGGGTDTQYF. Full variable domain (rest looked up from reference TRBV13 and TRBJ2-3): AAGVIQSPRHLIKEKRETATLKCYPIPRHDTVYWYQQGPGQDPQFLISFYEKMQSDKGSIPDRFSAQQFSDYHSELNMSSLELGDSALYFCASSRPQGGGTDTQYFGPGTRLTVL.

The sample holds a few counts of this clone. Within the sample, other DNA sequences also encode this same CDR3. The chain links TRBV7-8 to TRBJ1-1, with D possibly TRBD1 on 5 matching bases. V was shortened by 1 base and J by 2 bases, with 8 bases between the two germline ends. Germline loops: CDR1 SGHVS, CDR2 FQNEAQ. The CDR3 is made up of 14 amino acids. CDR3 coding DNA: TGTGCCAGCAGCTTAGGACAGCTCAACACTGAAGCTTTCTTT. Protein product: CASSLGQLNTEAFF.

This clone was observed a few times. The gene calls are TRBV9 and TRBJ2-1, with D possibly matching TRBD1 (5 bases). From germline, CDR1 is SGDLS and CDR2 YYNGEE. This CDR3 comprises 19 residues. The germline V and J ends were trimmed by 0 bases and 9 bases, with 28 bases remaining between them. The CDR3 DNA reads as TGTGCCAGCAGCGTAGGGGGCCTTCAGTCCACAAGCCGGAATGGTGAGCAGTTCTTC. Protein sequence: CASSVGGLQSTSRNGEQFF.

This clone was counted between two and nine times. The chain couples TRBV27 to TRBJ1-4, with TRBD1 as a possible D gene (5 bases). Germline V gene data show CDR1 as MNHEY and CDR2 as SMNVEV (reference sequence). V was shortened by 3 bases and J by 0 bases, with 8 bases between the two germline ends. The CDR3 length is 15 residues. This CDR3 is CASSLGPTTNEKLFF. In DNA form, the CDR3 reads TGTGCCAGCAGTTTGGGGCCGACAACTAATGAAAAACTGTTTTTT.

The rearrangement joins TRBV23-1 to TRBJ1-5; possible D gene TRBD1, 5 bases. TRBV23-1 is flagged as an ORF with uncertain function. Trimming took off 6 bases at V and 6 bases at J, with 15 bases between the two ends. The CDR3 extends over 14 amino acids. CDR3 region: CASRGRVTTQPQHF. For the CDR3, the DNA is TGCGCCAGCAGGGGGCGCGTCACCACTCAGCCCCAGCATTTT.

This chain uses TRBV4-3 with TRBJ1-2; tentative D call: TRBD1 (6 bases). Germline CDR1 reads LGHNA; CDR2 reads YSLEER. The CDR3 runs to 14 residues. The V end was cut by 3 bases, the J end by 4 bases, with 12 bases between. The CDR3 here is CASSQLTGSYGYTF. In DNA form, the CDR3 reads TGCGCCAGCAGCCAGCTAACAGGGTCCTATGGCTACACCTTC.